Presented here are 2 T cell receptor beta chains from one specimen sequenced in a study of Ad26.COV2.S vaccination and SARS-CoV-2 variants. The table came from immunoSEQ multiplex PCR; TCRdb's copy has only in-frame clones and leaves some out. Of hundreds of thousands of clones listed, about 89% are singletons. The treatment: around 19 received Ad26.COV2.S at low or high dose, single or two shots; several received placebo; per-sample allocation not given. Sampling was performed 63 days after the first vaccine or placebo injection. The sample in question was peripheral blood, obtained in a trial of Ad26.COV2.S vaccine versus placebo. The origin of the receptors is a person between 18 and 59 years old who received the Ad26.COV2.S COVID-19 vaccine or a placebo.

DNA for the CDR3: TGTGCCAGCAGTAAAGACAGGGGAATCTACGAGCAGTACTTC. The encoded protein is CASSKDRGIYEQYF. The rearrangement links TRBV25-1 to TRBJ2-7; TRBD1 aligns across 8 bases. V gave up 5 bases and J gave up 3 bases; unmatched junction bases: 6. Germline lookup yields CDR1 MGHDK and CDR2 SYGVNS. This CDR3 is built from 14 residues.

This chain joins TRBV14 and TRBJ2-2; 8 bases line up with TRBD2. From germline, CDR1 is SGHDN and CDR2 FVKESK. CDR3 size: 18 residues. The V and J ends lost 3 bases and 5 bases, in that order; junction bases with no gene match: 14. This CDR3 is CASSQYPHAGGRTGELFF. The CDR3 nucleotides read TGTGCCAGCAGCCAGTACCCCCATGCGGGAGGAAGAACCGGGGAGCTGTTTTTT.